Ten or more counts support the clone carrying this TCR beta chain. Its cognate antigen is unknown. The data were taken from a study of T-cell reconstitution after alpha-beta-depleted transplantation in children. Study observations and caveats: T-cell numbers and diversity, one year after transplant, stemmed largely from T cells that were newly produced. About two months after transplant, alpha-beta T cells reportedly came from several hundred expanded graft clones. The high TCRbeta diversity at day 60 in some patients came from surviving recipient T cells and thymic progenitors.

Using unique molecular identifiers, the investigators prepared the TCRbeta library. TCRdb recomputed calls from the PCR reads with MiXCR, one row per CDR3 protein. The data show 100,000 or so distinct CDR3 sequences, around 7.8% seen once. Germline CDR1 reads MDHEN; CDR2 reads SYDVKM. The CDR3 extends over 14 amino acids. V lost 2 bases and J lost 2, with 10 bases in between. The sequencing used PBMCs, collected before TCRalphabeta/CD19-depleted stem cell transplant. This chain connects TRBV28 to TRBJ2-7; D ambiguous. The receptor was derived from a boy aged 2 to 9 with acute lymphoblastic leukemia, due to receive a stem cell transplant. CDR3 region: CASSLLLPPYEQYF. The CDR3 nucleotides read TGTGCCAGCAGTTTACTACTACCACCCTACGAGCAGTACTTC. Variable domain in full (rest from reference TRBV28 and TRBJ2-7): DVKVTQSSRYLVKRTGEKVFLECVQDMDHENMFWYRQDPGLGLRLIYFSYDVKMKEKGDIPEGYSVSREKKERFSLILESASTNQTSMYLCASSLLLPPYEQYFGPGTRLTVT.